The sequence of this T cell receptor beta chain was determined in a study of blood T cell repertoires in COVID-19. A Seattle source enrolled patients during active infection and followed them longitudinally. Trimming removed 6 bases from V and 4 bases from J; junction bases left unmatched: 8. CDR1 and CDR2 (germline): KGHSH, LQKENI. The CDR3 has 14 amino acids. Sequencing used immunoSEQ multiplex PCR; TCRdb keeps in-frame clones, though not all of them. Here the sample spans some 220,000 clones, about 90% being singletons. The gene calls are TRBV18 and TRBJ2-7, with TRBD2 identical over 8 bases. Sequenced sample: peripheral blood. The TCR comes from a young man with COVID-19, enrolled during active disease. Here the CDR3 reads CASSPGTRNYEQYF. The CDR3 nucleotides read TGTGCCAGCTCTCCTGGGACTAGAAATTACGAGCAGTACTTC.